This T cell receptor (beta chain) was retrieved from a study of blood T cell repertoires in COVID-19. The data were produced by immunoSEQ multiplex PCR, yet TCRdb's version contains in-frame clones alone and is incomplete. The repertoire holds around 150,000 clones, approximately 83% seen once, with roughly 9% in the top ten. The CDR3 extends over 14 amino acids. V was pared by 9 bases and J by 5 bases, with 11 bases of the junction left unmatched. The germline V gene has CDR1 LNHDA and CDR2 SQIVND (reference sequence). The rearrangement uses TRBV19 and TRBJ1-1, with 8 nucleotides matching TRBD1. This clonotype originated in a woman aged 80 or over with active or convalescent COVID-19. The sample comprised peripheral blood. The CDR3: CASGRDRSLTEAFF. Here the CDR3 DNA reads TGTGCCAGCGGACGGGACAGGAGTTTGACTGAAGCTTTCTTT.